The 3 T cell receptor beta chains below were found in one sample sequenced in a study of cytomegalovirus exposure and HLA in healthy donors. Primers for the PCR totalled 60 Vbeta and 13 Jbeta. Clones were read by immunoSEQ multiplex PCR, and TCRdb kept only the in-frame ones, dropping some. The sample has about 270,000 clones; about nine tenths are singletons. Sequencing used PBMCs. These receptors were collected from a middle-aged man in good health and CMV-seropositive.

This clone came up a few times. This sequence joins TRBV19 and TRBJ2-6, with 9 bases lining up with TRBD1. The germline V gene encodes CDR1 LNHDA and CDR2 SQIVND (reference sequence). Trimming at V came to 4 bases and at J to 0 bases, leaving 4 bases not matched to a gene. The CDR3 is made up of 17 amino acids. For the CDR3, the DNA is TGTGCCAGTAGTAGGGGACAGGGCCGCTCTGGGGCCAACGTCCTGACTTTC. Its translation: CASSRGQGRSGANVLTF. Supplemented by reference TRBV19 and TRBJ2-6, the full variable domain reads DGGITQSPKYLFRKEGQNVTLSCEQNLNHDAMYWYRQDPGQGLRLIYYSQIVNDFQKGDIAEGYSVSREKKESFPLTVTSAQKNPTAFYLCASSRGQGRSGANVLTFGAGSRLTVL.

V is TRBV27 and J is TRBJ2-1, with 7 bases that match TRBD2. The CDR3 is 14 residues long. Germline V gene data show CDR1 as MNHEY and CDR2 as SMNVEV (reference sequence). The V and J ends lost 8 bases and 2 bases, in that order; junction bases with no gene match: 6. The CDR3 nucleotides read TGTGCCAGCGCGACCGGACTAGCCTACAATGAGCAGTTCTTC. Its translation: CASATGLAYNEQFF.

The rearrangement uses TRBV15 and TRBJ2-1, with TRBD2 matching 13 bases. Germline values: CDR1 LNHNV, CDR2 YYDKDF (reference sequence). This CDR3 is 17 amino acids long. V lost 1 base and J lost 3; bases outside the gene matches: 3. CDR3 DNA: TGTGCCACCAGCAGAGGGACTAGCGGGAGCATCTACAATGAGCAGTTCTTC. Its translation is CATSRGTSGSIYNEQFF.